Following are 3 T cell receptor beta chains from one sample sequenced in a study of T cells expressing NK-cell markers (dated by TCRdb to 2020 to 2022). Library preparation used 5' RACE. Reads for this sample came from an Illumina HiSeq 2000. Through TCRdb reprocessing, the reads give one entry per CDR3 protein sequence; DNA is omitted. This sample's table carries around 470,000 distinct CDR3 sequences. The ten largest clones take up roughly 1.4% of the sample. The sequenced material came from blood T cells: a sorted CD56 or NKG2C T cell subset, CD4+ or CD8+ T cells, or bulk PBMC T cells (not recorded which). These receptors all stem from a woman in her 50s in good health. Donor details come from another sample of the same person, matched by shared clones.

The rearrangement joins TRBV7-9 to TRBJ2-7; checking the TCRdb D call of TRBD1 is not possible without DNA. The CDR3 totals 16 residues. Germline CDR1 reads SEHNR; CDR2 reads FQNEAQ (reference sequence). This CDR3 is CASSLYFGQGAGEQYF.

The chain couples TRBV6-1 to TRBJ2-1; TCRdb proposes TRBD1, but this gene call is untestable without DNA. Looked up from germline, CDR1 is MNHNS and CDR2 is SASEGT. The CDR3 length is 13 residues. The CDR3 protein is CASSEGRYNEQFF.

V and J are TRBV20-1 and TRBJ1-1; the D call from TCRdb, TRBD1, cannot be confirmed without DNA. CDR1 and CDR2 (germline): DFQATT, SNEGSKA (reference sequence). CDR3 size: 14 residues. CDR3 loop: CSAKLTGPNTEAFF.